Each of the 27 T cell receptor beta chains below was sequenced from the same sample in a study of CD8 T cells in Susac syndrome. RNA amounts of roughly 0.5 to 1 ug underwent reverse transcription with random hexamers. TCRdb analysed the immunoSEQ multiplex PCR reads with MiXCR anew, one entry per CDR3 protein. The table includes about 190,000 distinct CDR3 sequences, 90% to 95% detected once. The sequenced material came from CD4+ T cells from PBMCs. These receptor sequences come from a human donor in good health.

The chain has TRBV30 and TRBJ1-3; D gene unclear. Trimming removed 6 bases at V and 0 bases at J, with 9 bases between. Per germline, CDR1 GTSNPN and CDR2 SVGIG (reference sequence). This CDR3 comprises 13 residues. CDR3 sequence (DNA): TGTGCCTGCACCCTACTCTCTGGAAACACCATATATTTT. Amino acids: CACTLLSGNTIYF.

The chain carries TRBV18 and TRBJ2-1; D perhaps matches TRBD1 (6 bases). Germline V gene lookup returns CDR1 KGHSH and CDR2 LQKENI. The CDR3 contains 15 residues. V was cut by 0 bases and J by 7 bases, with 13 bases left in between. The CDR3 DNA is TGTGCCAGCTCACCACCGGTCCAGGGGCCGAATGAGCAGTTCTTC. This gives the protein CASSPPVQGPNEQFF.

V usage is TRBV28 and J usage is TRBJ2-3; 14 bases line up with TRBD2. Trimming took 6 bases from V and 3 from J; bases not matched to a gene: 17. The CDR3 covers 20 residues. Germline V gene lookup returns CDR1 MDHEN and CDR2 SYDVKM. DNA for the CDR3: TGTGCCAGCAGAGGATCCACCGGGACTAGCGGGAGATGGGGGACAGATACGCAGTATTTT. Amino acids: CASRGSTGTSGRWGTDTQYF.

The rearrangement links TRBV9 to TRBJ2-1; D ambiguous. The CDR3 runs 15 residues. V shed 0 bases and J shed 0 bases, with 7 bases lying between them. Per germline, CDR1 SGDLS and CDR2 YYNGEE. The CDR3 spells CASSVAPSSYNEQFF. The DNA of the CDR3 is TGTGCCAGCAGCGTAGCGCCGAGCTCCTACAATGAGCAGTTCTTC.

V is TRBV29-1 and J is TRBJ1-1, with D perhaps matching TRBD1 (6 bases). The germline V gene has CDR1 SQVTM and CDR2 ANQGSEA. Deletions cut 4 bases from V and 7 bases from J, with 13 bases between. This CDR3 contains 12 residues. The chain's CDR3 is CSVVQGGVEAFF. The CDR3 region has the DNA TGCAGCGTTGTACAGGGCGGGGTTGAAGCTTTCTTT.

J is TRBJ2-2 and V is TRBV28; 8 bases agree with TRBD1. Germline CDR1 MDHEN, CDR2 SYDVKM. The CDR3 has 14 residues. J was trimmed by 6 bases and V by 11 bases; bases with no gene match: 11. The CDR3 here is CAGQGSGGPGELFF. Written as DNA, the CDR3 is TGTGCCGGTCAGGGTTCAGGGGGCCCCGGGGAGCTGTTTTTT.

The CDR3 DNA follows: TGTGCCATCAGTGCCGGGGGGACAGATACGCAGTATTTT. Protein: CAISAGGTDTQYF. The gene calls are TRBV10-3 and TRBJ2-3, with 7 bases lining up with TRBD2. V dropped 4 bases and J dropped 3; count of bases not matched to a gene: 1. CDR1 and CDR2 from the germline V gene are ENHRY and SYGVKD. The CDR3 contains 13 residues.

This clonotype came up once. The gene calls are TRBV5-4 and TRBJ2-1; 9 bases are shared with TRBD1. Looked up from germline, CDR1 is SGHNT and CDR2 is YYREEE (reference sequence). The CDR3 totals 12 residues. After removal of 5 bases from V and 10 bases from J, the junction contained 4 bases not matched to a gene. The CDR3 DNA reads TGTGCCAGCAGTAAGACAGGGGGAGAGCAGTTCTTC. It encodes CASSKTGGEQFF.

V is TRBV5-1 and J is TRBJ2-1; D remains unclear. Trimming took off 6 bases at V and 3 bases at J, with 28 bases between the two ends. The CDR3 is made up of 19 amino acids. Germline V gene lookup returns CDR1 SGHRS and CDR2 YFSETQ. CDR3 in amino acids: CASNSPTSDPGVFYNEQFF. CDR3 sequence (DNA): TGCGCCAGCAACTCCCCCACATCTGATCCCGGAGTTTTCTACAATGAGCAGTTCTTC.

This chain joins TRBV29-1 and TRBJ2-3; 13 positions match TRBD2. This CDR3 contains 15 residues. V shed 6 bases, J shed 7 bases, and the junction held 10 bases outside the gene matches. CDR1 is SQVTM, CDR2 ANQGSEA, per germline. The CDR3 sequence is CSVGSGTSGTNTQYF. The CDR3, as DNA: TGCAGCGTAGGATCTGGGACTAGCGGGACTAATACGCAGTATTTT.

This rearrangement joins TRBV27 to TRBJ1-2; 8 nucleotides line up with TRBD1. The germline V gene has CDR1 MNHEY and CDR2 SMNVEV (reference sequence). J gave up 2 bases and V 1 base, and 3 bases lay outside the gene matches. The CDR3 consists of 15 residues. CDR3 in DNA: TGTGCCAGCAGTTTATATGGACAGGGAAACTATGGCTACACCTTC. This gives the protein CASSLYGQGNYGYTF.

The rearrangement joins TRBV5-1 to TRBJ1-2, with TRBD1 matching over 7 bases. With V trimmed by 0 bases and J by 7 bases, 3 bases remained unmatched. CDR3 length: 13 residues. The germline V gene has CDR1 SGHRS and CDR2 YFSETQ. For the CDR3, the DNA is TGCGCCAGCAGCTTGGAGGGGGCGCCTGGCTACACCTTC. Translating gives CASSLEGAPGYTF.

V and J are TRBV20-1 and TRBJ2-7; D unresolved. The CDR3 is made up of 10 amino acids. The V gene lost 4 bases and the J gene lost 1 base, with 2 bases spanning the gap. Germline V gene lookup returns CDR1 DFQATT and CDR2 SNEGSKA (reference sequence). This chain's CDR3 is CSATSYEQYV. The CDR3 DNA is TGCAGTGCTACTTCCTACGAGCAGTACGTC.

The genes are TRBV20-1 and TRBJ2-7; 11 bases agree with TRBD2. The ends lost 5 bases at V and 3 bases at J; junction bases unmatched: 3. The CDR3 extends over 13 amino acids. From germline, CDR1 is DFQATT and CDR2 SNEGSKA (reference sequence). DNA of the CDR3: TGCAGTGCTGCCCTAGCGGGAGGCTACGAGCAGTACGTC. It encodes CSAALAGGYEQYV.

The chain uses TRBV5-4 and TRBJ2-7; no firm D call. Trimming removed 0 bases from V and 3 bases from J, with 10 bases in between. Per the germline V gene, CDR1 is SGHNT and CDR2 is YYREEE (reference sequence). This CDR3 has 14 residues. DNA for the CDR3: TGTGCCAGCAGCTTGGCCATAGGCGACTACGAGCAGTACTTC. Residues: CASSLAIGDYEQYF.

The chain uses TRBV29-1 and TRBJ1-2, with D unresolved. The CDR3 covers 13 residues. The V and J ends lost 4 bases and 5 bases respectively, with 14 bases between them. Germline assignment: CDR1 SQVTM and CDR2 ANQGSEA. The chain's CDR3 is CSVAREVGYGYTF. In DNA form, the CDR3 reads TGCAGCGTTGCCCGGGAGGTTGGGTATGGCTACACCTTC.

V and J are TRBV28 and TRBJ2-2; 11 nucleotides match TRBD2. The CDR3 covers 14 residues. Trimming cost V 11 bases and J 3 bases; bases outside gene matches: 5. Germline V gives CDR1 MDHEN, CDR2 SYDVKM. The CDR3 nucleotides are TGTGCCTCCGGACTAGCGGGTGACACCGGGGAGCTGTTTTTT. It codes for CASGLAGDTGELFF.

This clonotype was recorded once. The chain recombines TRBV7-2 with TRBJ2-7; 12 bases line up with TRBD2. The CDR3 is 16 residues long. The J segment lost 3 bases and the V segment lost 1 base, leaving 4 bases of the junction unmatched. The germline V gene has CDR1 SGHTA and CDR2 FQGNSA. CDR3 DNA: TGTGCCAGCAGCTTAGTCACTAGCGGGGGGCACTACGAGCAGTACTTC. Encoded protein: CASSLVTSGGHYEQYF.

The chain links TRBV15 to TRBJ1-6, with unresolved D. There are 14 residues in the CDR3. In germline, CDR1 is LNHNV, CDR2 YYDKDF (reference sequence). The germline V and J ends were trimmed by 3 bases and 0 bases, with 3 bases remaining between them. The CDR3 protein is CATSRDSYNSPLHF. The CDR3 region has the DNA TGTGCCACCAGCAGGGACTCCTATAATTCACCCCTCCACTTT.

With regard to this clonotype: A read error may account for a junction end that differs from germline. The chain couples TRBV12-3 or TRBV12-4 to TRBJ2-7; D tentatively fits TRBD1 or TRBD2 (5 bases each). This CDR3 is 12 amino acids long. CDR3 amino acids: CASSLGRAKGNF. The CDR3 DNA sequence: TGTGCCAGCAGTTTGGGGCGGGCCAAGGGGAACTTC.

The CDR3: CASMKYVGDEQFF. The DNA of the CDR3 is TGTGCCTCCATGAAGTACGTTGGCGATGAGCAGTTCTTC. The chain joins TRBV7-3 to TRBJ2-1; D gene uncertain. The V end lost 11 bases, the J end lost 8 bases, and 19 bases lay between the germline ends. Germline-derived CDR1 and CDR2 are SGHTA and FQGTGA. This CDR3 contains 13 residues.

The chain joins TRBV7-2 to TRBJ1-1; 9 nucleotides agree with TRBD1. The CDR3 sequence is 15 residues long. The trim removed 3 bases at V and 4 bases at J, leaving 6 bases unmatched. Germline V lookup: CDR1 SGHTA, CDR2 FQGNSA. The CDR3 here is CASSFGTGRSTEAFF. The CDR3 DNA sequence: TGTGCCAGCAGCTTTGGGACAGGGAGATCCACTGAAGCTTTCTTT.

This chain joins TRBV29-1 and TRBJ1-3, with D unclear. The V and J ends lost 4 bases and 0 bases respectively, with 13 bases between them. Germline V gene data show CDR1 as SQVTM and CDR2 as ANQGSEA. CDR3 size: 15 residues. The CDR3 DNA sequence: TGCAGCGTTGCTCAGGCGGCCGGCTCTGGAAACACCATATATTTT. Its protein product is CSVAQAAGSGNTIYF.

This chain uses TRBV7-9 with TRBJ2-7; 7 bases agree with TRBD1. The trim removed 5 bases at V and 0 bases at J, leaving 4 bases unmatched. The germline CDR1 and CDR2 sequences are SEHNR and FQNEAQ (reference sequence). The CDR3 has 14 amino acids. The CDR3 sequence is CASSDRVRSYEQYF. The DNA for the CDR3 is TGTGCCAGCAGCGACAGGGTGCGCTCCTACGAGCAGTACTTC.

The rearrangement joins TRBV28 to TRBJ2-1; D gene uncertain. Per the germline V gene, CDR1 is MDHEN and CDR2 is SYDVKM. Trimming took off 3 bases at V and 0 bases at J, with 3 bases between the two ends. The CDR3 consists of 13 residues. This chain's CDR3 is CASSLDSYNEQFF. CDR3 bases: TGTGCCAGCAGTTTGGACTCCTACAATGAGCAGTTCTTC.

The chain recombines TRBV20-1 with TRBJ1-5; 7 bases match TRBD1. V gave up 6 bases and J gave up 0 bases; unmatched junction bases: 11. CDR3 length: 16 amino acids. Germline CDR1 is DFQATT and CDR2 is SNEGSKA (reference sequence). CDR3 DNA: TGCAGTGCCGGGGCGGGACAGCAGTATAGCAATCAGCCCCAGCATTTT. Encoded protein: CSAGAGQQYSNQPQHF.

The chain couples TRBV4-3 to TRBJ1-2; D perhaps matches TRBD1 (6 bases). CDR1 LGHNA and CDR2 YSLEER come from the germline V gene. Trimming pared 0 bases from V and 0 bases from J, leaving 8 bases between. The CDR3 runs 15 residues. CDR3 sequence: CASSQDWTANYGYTF. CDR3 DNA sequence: TGCGCCAGCAGCCAAGATTGGACAGCTAACTATGGCTACACCTTC.